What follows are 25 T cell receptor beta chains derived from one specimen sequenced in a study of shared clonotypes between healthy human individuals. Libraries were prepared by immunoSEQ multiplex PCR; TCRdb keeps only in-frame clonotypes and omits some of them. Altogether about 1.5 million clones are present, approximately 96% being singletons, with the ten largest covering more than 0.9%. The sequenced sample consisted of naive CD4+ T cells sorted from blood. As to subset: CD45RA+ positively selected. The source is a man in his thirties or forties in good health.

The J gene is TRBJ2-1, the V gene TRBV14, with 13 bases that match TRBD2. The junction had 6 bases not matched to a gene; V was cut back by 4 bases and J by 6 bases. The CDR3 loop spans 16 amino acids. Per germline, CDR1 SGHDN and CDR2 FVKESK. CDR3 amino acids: CASSLYTSGRANEQFF. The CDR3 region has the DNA TGTGCCAGCAGCCTCTATACTAGCGGGAGGGCCAATGAGCAGTTCTTC. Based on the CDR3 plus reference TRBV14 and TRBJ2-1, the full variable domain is EAGVTQFPSHSVIEKGQTVTLRCDPISGHDNLYWYRRVMGKEIKFLLHFVKESKQDESGMPNNRFLAERTGGTYSTLKVQPAELEDSGVYFCASSLYTSGRANEQFFGPGTRLTVL.

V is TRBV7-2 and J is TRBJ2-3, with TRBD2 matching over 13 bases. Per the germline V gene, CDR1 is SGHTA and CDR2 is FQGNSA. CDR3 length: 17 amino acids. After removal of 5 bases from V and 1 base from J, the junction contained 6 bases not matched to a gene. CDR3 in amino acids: CASSGPGLAGRTDTQYF. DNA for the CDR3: TGTGCCAGCAGCGGACCGGGACTAGCGGGACGCACAGATACGCAGTATTTT. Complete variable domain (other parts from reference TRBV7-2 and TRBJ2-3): GAGVSQSPSNKVTEKGKDVELRCDPISGHTALYWYRQSLGQGLEFLIYFQGNSAPDKSGLPSDRFSAERTGGSVSTLTIQRTQQEDSAVYLCASSGPGLAGRTDTQYFGPGTRLTVL.

CDR3 loop: CASSQESGATYNEQFF. The DNA of the CDR3 is TGCGCCAGCAGCCAAGAATCCGGGGCGACCTACAATGAGCAGTTCTTC. The chain carries TRBV4-1 and TRBJ2-1; the D call may be TRBD1 or TRBD2 (5 bases each). This CDR3 spans 16 amino acids. CDR1 is MGHRA, CDR2 YSYEKL, per germline. V lost 0 bases, J lost 2 bases, and 11 bases lay in between.

The CDR3 DNA reads TGCAGCGTTTGGACAGGGCCAGATACGCAGTATTTT. Translated, it gives CSVWTGPDTQYF. The chain uses TRBV29-1 and TRBJ2-3; 8 nucleotides agree with TRBD1. V shed 5 bases, J shed 4 bases, and the junction held 2 bases outside the gene matches. The CDR3 runs to 12 residues. The germline V gene encodes CDR1 SQVTM and CDR2 ANQGSEA.

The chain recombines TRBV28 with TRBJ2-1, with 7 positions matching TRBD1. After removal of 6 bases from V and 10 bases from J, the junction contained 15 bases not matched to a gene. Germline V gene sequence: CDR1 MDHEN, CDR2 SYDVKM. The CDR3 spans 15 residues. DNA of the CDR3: TGTGCCAGCAGCCCAGGGATCTCAGGGGGATGGGAGCAGTTCTTC. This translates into CASSPGISGGWEQFF. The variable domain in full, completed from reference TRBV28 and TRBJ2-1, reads DVKVTQSSRYLVKRTGEKVFLECVQDMDHENMFWYRQDPGLGLRLIYFSYDVKMKEKGDIPEGYSVSREKKERFSLILESASTNQTSMYLCASSPGISGGWEQFFGPGTRLTVL.

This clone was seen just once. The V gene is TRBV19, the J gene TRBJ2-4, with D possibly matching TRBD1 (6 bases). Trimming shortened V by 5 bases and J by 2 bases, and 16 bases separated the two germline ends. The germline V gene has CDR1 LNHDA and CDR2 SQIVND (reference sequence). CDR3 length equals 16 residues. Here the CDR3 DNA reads TGTGCCAGTAGTCAAATACAGGGAGAGCCCAAAAACATTCAGTACTTC. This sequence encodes CASSQIQGEPKNIQYF.

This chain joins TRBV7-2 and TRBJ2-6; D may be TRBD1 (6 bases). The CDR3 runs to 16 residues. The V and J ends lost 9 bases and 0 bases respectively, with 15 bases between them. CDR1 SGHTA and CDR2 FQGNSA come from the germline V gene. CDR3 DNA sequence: TGTGCCAGGAACGACAGGTCCTCCTCTGGGGCCAACGTCCTGACTTTC. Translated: CARNDRSSSGANVLTF.

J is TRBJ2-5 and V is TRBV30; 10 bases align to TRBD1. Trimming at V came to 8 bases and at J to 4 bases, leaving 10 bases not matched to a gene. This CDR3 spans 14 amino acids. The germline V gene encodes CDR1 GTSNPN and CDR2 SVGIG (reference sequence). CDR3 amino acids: CAQARDRGSETQYF. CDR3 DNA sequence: TGTGCCCAGGCCCGGGACAGGGGTTCAGAGACCCAGTACTTC.

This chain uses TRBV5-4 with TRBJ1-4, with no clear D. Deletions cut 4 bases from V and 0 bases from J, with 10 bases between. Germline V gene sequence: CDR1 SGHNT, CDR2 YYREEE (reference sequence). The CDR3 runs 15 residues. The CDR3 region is CASSPRKATNEKLFF. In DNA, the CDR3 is TGTGCCAGCAGCCCGCGGAAGGCAACTAATGAAAAACTGTTTTTT.

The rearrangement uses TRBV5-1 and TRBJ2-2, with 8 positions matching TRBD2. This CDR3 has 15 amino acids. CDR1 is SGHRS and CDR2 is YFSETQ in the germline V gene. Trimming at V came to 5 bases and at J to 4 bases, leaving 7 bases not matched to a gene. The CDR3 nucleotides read TGCGCCAGCAGACGGGCGGGAGGAAGCACCGGGGAGCTGTTTTTT. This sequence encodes CASRRAGGSTGELFF.

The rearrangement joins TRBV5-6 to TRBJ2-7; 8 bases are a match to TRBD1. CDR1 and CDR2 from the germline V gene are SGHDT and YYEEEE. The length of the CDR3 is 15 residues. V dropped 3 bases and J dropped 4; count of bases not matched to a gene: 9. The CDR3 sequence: CASSSRTGRGYEQYF. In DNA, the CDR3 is TGTGCCAGCAGCTCCCGGACAGGGCGAGGATACGAGCAGTACTTC. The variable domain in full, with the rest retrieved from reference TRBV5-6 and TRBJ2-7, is DAGVTQSPTHLIKTRGQQVTLRCSPKSGHDTVSWYQQALGQGPQFIFQYYEEEERQRGNFPDRFSGHQFPNYSSELNVNALLLGDSALYLCASSSRTGRGYEQYFGPGTRLTVT.

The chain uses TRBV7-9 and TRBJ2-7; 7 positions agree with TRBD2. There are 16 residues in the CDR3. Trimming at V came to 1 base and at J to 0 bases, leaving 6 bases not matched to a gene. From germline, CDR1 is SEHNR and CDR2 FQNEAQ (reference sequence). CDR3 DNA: TGTGCCAGCAGCTTAGTCCCTAGCGGAGGCTCCTACGAGCAGTACTTC. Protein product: CASSLVPSGGSYEQYF.

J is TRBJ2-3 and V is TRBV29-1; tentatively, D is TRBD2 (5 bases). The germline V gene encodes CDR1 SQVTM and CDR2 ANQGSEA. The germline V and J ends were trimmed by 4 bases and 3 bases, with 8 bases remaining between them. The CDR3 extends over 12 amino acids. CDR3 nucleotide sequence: TGCAGCGTTGCGGGGTCGACAGATACGCAGTATTTT. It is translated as CSVAGSTDTQYF.

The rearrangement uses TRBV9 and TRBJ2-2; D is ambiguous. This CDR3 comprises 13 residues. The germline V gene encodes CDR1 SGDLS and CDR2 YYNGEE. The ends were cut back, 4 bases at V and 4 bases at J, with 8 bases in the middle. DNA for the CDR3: TGTGCCAGCAGCCAAGAATCCACCGGGGAGCTGTTTTTT. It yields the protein CASSQESTGELFF.

The CDR3 nucleotides read TGTGCCAGCAGCGTAGTCGGCAGTCATTCTGAGCAGTTCTTC. Translated: CASSVVGSHSEQFF. The chain combines TRBV9 with TRBJ2-1; no firm D call. V was clipped by 0 bases and J by 9 bases, with 13 bases between them. Germline assignment: CDR1 SGDLS and CDR2 YYNGEE. CDR3 length: 14 residues.

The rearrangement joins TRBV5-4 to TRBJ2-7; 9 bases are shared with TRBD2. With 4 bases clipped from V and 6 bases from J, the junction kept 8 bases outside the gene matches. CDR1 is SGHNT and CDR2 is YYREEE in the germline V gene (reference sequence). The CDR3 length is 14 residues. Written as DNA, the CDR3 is TGTGCCAGCAGCCCACGAGCGGGAGGCCGCGAGCAGTACTTC. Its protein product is CASSPRAGGREQYF.

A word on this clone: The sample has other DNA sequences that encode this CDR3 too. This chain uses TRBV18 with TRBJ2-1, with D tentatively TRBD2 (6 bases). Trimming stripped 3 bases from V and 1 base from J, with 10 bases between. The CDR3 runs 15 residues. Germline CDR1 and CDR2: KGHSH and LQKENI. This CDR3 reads CASSPGTPSYNEQFF. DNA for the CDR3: TGTGCCAGCTCACCCGGGACTCCATCCTACAATGAGCAGTTCTTC.

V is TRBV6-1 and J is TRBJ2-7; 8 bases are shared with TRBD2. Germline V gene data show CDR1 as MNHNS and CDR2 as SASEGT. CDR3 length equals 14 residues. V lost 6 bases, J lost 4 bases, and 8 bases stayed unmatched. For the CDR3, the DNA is TGTGCCAGCAGCCAACTAGCGGTACATTACGAGCAGTACTTC. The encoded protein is CASSQLAVHYEQYF.

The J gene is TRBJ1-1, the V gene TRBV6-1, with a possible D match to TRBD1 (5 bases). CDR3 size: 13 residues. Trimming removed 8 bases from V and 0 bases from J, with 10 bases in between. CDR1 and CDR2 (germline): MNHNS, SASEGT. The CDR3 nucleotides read TGTGCCAGCTACAGGAAACTGAACACTGAAGCTTTCTTT. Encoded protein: CASYRKLNTEAFF.

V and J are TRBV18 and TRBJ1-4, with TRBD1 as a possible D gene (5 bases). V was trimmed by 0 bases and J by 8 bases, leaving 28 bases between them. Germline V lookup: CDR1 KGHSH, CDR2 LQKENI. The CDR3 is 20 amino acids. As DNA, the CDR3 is TGTGCCAGCTCACCACCGGGGGTTGCAGGGAGGGCGATACGAGAAGAAAAACTGTTTTTT. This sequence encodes CASSPPGVAGRAIREEKLFF.

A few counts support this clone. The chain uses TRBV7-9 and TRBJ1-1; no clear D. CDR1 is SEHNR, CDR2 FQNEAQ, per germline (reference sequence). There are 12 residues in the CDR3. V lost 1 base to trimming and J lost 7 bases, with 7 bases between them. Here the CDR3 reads CASSLGASEAFF. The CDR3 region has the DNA TGTGCCAGCAGCTTAGGGGCCAGTGAAGCTTTCTTT.

The CDR3 DNA follows: TGTGCCAGCAGCTTAGGAGGACTAGCGGGAGGGCAAGATACGCAGTATTTT. It translates to CASSLGGLAGGQDTQYF. V and J are TRBV7-9 and TRBJ2-3, with 15 bases lining up with TRBD2. This CDR3 has 17 amino acids. Germline V gene sequence: CDR1 SEHNR, CDR2 FQNEAQ (reference sequence). The trim removed 1 base at V and 5 bases at J, leaving 4 bases unmatched.

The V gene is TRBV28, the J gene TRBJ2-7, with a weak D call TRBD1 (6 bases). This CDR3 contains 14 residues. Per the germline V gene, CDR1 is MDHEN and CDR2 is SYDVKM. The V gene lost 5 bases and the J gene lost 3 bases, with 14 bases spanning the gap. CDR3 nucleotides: TGTGCCAGCAGTGGCAGGGGAATGAGCTACGAGCAGTACTTC. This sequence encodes CASSGRGMSYEQYF.

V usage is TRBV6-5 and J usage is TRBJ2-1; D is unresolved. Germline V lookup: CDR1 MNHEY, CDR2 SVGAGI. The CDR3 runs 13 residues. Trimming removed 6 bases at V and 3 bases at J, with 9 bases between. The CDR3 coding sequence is TGTGCCAGCAGCCCCCCCAACTACAATGAGCAGTTCTTC. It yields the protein CASSPPNYNEQFF.

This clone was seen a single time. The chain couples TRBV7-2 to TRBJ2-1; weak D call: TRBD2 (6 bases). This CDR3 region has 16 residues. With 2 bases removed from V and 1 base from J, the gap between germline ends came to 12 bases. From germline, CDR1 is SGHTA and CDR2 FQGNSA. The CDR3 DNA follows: TGTGCCAGCAGCTTACTTTTAGCGGATTCCTACAATGAGCAGTTCTTC. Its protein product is CASSLLLADSYNEQFF.